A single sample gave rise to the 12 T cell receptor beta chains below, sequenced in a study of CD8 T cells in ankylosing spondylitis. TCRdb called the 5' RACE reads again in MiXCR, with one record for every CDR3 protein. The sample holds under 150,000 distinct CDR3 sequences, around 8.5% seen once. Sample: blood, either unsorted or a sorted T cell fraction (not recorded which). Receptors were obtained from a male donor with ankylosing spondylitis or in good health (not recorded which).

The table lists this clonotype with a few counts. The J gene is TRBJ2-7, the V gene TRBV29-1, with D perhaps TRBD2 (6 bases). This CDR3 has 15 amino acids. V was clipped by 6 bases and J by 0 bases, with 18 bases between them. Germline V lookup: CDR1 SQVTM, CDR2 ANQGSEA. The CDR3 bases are TGCAGCGTCACTCCGTATGGAGGGAGCTCCTACGAGCAGTACTTC. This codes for CSVTPYGGSSYEQYF.

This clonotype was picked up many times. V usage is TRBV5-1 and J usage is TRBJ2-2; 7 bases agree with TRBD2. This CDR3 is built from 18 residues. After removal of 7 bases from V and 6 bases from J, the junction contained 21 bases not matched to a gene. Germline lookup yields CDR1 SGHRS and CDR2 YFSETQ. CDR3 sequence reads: CASCERETKRDRAGELFF. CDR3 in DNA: TGCGCCAGCTGTGAGAGAGAAACTAAGCGGGATCGTGCCGGGGAGCTGTTTTTT.

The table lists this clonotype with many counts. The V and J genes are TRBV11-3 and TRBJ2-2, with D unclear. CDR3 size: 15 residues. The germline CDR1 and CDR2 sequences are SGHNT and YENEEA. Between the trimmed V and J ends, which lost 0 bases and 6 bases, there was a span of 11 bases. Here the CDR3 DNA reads TGTGCCAGCAGCTTAGATGGCCGTCAATCCGGGGAGCTGTTTTTT. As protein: CASSLDGRQSGELFF.

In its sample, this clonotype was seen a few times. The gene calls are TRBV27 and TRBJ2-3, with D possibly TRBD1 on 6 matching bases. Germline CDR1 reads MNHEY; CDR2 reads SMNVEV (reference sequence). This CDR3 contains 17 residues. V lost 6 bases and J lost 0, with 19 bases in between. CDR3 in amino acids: CASSPWGPGQSTDTQYF. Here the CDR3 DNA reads TGTGCCAGCAGCCCTTGGGGCCCGGGACAAAGCACAGATACGCAGTATTTT.

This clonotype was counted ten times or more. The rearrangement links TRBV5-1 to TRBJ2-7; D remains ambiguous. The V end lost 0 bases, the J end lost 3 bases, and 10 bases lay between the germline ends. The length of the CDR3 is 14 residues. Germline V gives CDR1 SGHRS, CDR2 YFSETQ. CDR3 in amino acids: CASSLVGRGYEQYF. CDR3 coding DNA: TGCGCCAGCAGCTTGGTCGGGCGAGGCTACGAGCAGTACTTC.

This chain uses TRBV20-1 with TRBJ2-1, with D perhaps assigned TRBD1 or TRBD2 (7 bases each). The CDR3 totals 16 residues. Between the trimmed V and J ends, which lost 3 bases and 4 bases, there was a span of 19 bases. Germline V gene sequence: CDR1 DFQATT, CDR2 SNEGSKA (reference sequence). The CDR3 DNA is TGCAGTGCTAGTATTCCAGGGGGGGGGAAATACAATGAGCAGTTCTTC. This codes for CSASIPGGGKYNEQFF.

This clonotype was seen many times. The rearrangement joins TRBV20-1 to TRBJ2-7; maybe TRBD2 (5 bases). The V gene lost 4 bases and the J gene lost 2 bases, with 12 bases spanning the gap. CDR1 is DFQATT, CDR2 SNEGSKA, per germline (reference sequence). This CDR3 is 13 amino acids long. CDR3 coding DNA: TGCAGTGCTACGGACTCAAGCCCCTACGAGCAGTACTTC. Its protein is CSATDSSPYEQYF.

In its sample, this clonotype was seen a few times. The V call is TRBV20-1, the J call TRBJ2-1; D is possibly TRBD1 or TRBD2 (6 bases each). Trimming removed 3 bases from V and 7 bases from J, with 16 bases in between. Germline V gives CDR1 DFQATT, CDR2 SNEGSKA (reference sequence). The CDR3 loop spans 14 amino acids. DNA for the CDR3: TGCAGTGCTAGCTCGGGAGTTAGGGGGAATGAGCAGTTCTTC. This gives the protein CSASSGVRGNEQFF.

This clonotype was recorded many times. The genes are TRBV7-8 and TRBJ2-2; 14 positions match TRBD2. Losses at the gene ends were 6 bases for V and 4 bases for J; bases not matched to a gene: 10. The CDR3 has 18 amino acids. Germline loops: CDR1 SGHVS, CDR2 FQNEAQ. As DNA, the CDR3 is TGTGCCAGCAGGCGGACTAGCGGGAGGACCAGGACCACCGGGGAGCTGTTTTTT. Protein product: CASRRTSGRTRTTGELFF.

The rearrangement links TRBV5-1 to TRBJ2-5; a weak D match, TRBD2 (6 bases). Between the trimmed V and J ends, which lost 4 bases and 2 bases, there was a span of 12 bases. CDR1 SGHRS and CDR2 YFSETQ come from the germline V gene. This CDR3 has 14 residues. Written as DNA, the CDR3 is TGCGCCAGCAGCCATAGCGGTTTACAAGAGACCCAGTACTTC. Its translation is CASSHSGLQETQYF.

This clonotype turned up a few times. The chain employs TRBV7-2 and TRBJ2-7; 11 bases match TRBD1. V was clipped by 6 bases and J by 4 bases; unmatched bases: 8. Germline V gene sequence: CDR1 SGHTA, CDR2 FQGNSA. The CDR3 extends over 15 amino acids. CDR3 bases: TGTGCCAGCAGGGACTCCGGGACAGGGGGTTACGAGCAGTACTTC. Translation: CASRDSGTGGYEQYF.

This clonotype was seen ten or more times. The DNA of the CDR3 is TGTGCCAGCAGCTTAGGAAGCGGGAGTGGCACAGATACGCAGTATTTT. As protein: CASSLGSGSGTDTQYF. J is TRBJ2-3 and V is TRBV7-2; 8 nucleotides agree with TRBD2. Germline values: CDR1 SGHTA, CDR2 FQGNSA. The junction had 4 bases not matched to a gene; V was cut back by 1 base and J by 1 base. CDR3 length equals 16 residues.